Detailed here is one TCR beta chain. Its antigen is currently unknown. This specimen comes from a study of T cell responses to AZD1222 COVID-19 vaccine. Study conclusions and caveats: Recipients of AZD1222 seropositive at baseline numbered only 5 to 7. Recipients of two AZD1222 doses showed rising Spike-specific TCR breadth and depth. Most donors were white British, females outnumbered males, and clonal diversity was possibly underestimated.

Timing groups of about 4 and about 12 weeks for second doses were pooled. Generated by immunoSEQ multiplex PCR, the TCRdb table keeps only in-frame clones and is missing some. The table records roughly 86,000 clones, around 84% of them present only once. CDR1 is MNHEY and CDR2 is SVGAGI in the germline V gene. Trimming cost V 4 bases and J 5 bases; bases outside gene matches: 13. The CDR3 is 16 residues long. This chain uses TRBV6-5 with TRBJ1-1; 7 bases map to TRBD1. The starting material was peripheral blood, obtained 28 days after the second AZD1222 dose. The sequence came from an adult who received the AZD1222 COVID-19 vaccine. The CDR3 sequence is CASSSTTGAKRTEAFF. The CDR3 coding sequence is TGTGCCAGCAGTTCCACAACAGGGGCAAAGAGAACTGAAGCTTTCTTT.